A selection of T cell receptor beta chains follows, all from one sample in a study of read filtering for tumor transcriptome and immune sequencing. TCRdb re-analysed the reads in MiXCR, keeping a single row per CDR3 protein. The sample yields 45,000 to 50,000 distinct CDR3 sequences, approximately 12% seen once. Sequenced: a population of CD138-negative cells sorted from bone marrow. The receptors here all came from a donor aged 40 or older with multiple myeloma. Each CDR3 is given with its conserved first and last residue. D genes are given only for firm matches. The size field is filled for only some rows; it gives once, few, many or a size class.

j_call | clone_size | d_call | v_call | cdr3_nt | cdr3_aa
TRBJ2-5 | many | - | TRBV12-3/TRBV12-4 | TGTGCCAGCCTGAAAGACCTAGAGACCCAGTACTTC | CASLKDLETQYF
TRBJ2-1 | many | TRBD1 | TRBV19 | TGTGCCAGTTTTCCCGGACAGGGGAAATCCTACAATGAGCAGTTCTTC | CASFPGQGKSYNEQFF
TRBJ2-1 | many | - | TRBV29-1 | TGCAGCGCAGGGGGGATGGGGTCCTACAATGAGCAGTTCTTC | CSAGGMGSYNEQFF
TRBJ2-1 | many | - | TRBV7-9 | TGTGCCAGCAGCTACTCCCGGGATGAGCAGTTCTTC | CASSYSRDEQFF
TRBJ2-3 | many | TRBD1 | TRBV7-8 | TGTGCCAGCAGCTTAGCGCTAGGGGGCGGCACAGATACGCAGTATTTT | CASSLALGGGTDTQYF
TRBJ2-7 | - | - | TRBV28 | TGTGCCAGCAGTTTAACATTGCAAGGTTTGGAGCAGTACTTC | CASSLTLQGLEQYF
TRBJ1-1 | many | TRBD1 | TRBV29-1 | TGCAGCGTTGGGGACAGGGGTACTGAAGCTTTCTTT | CSVGDRGTEAFF
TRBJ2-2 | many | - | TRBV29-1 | TGCAGCGTTGAACTGGAGGTGTATCCCGGGGAGCTGTTTTTT | CSVELEVYPGELFF
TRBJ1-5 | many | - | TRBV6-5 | TGTGCCGGCAGTTCTACAGGGCCTGAACAGCCCCAGCATTTT | CAGSSTGPEQPQHF
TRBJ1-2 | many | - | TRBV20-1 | TGCAGTGCTAGAAGTCCGGGACAAAACTATGGCTACACCTTC | CSARSPGQNYGYTF
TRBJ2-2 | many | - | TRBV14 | TGTGCCAGCAGCCCCAAAAGGTGGATTTCCGGGGAGCTGTTTTTT | CASSPKRWISGELFF
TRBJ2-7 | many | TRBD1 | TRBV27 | TGTGCCAGCAGTTGGGGACAGGGTGGCTACGAGCAGTACTTC | CASSWGQGGYEQYF
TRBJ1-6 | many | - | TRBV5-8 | TGTGCCAGCAGCTTAATTCGCGTAAATAATTCACCCCTCCACTTT | CASSLIRVNNSPLHF
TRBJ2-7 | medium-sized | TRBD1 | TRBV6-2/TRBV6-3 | TGTGCCAGCAGCCTCGACAGGGCCCGCCACGAGCAGTACTTC | CASSLDRARHEQYF
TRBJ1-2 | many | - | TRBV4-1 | TGCGCCAGCAGCCAAGATTGGGGCGGGGGCCGATATGGCTACACCTTC | CASSQDWGGGRYGYTF
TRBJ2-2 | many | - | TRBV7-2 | TGTGCCAGCAGCTTAGTGGTCGGAAACACCGGGGAGCTGTTTTTT | CASSLVVGNTGELFF
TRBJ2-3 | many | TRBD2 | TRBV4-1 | TGCGCCAGCAGCCAAGACCCCGGGGTAGCGGGAGGCTTACTCACAGATACGCAGTATTTT | CASSQDPGVAGGLLTDTQYF